This TCR beta chain was identified during a study of blood T cell repertoires in COVID-19. Study summary: COVID-19 samples collected from the United States, Italy and Spain covered acute and convalescent phases. In each case, the material was cDNA or gDNA derived from T cells, B-cell-depleted T cells, or PBMCs.

In the source study's methods: Estimated nucleated cell counts came from reference gene primer amplification. Only in-frame clones appear in the TCRdb table, and some are missing; sequencing was by immunoSEQ multiplex PCR. V, J and clone size were drawn from that table, and D and trimming were deduced from the DNA. The sample has 120,000 to 150,000 clones, roughly 84% seen once. A single count supports this clone. The sample consisted of peripheral blood. This TCR was sampled from a woman aged 45-59 years in a cohort sampled during active or convalescent COVID-19.

The CDR3 DNA reads TGTGCCAGCAGTTTATTCGGACAGGTTGAAAAACTGTTTTTT. Encoded protein: CASSLFGQVEKLFF. The gene calls are TRBV27 and TRBJ1-4, with 7 bases identical to TRBD1. The V gene end was trimmed by 1 base and the J gene end by 7 bases; junction bases not matched to a gene: 3. The CDR3 has 14 amino acids. The germline V gene has CDR1 MNHEY and CDR2 SMNVEV (reference sequence).